This T cell receptor beta chain was observed in a study of blood T cell repertoires in COVID-19. Overall study: Collection of acute and convalescent COVID-19 samples took place in the United States, Italy and Spain.

In the authors' workflow: Counts of nucleated cells, estimated from reference gene primer amplification, were obtained. TCRdb's copy holds only in-frame clones and misses some; the assay was immunoSEQ multiplex PCR. V, J and clone size are those of that table, while D and trimming were read from the DNA. The data show under 250,000 clones, with around 83% seen just once and roughly 13% held by the top ten. Germline CDR1 and CDR2: SQVTM and ANQGSEA. The V gene end was trimmed by 4 bases and the J gene end by 1 base; junction bases not matched to a gene: 3. There are 13 residues in the CDR3. The chain uses TRBV29-1 and TRBJ1-1; 7 nucleotides match TRBD1. The origin of this receptor is a human donor in a cohort sampled during active COVID-19. The sequencing sample was made of peripheral blood. This CDR3 is CSVGGQTNTEAFF. The CDR3 DNA reads as TGCAGCGTTGGGGGACAGACGAACACTGAAGCTTTCTTT. The whole variable domain, remainder taken from reference TRBV29-1 and TRBJ1-1, is SAVISQKPSRDICQRGTSLTIQCQVDSQVTMMFWYRQQPGQSLTLIATANQGSEATYESGFVIDKFPISRPNLTFSTLTVSNMSPEDSSIYLCSVGGQTNTEAFFGQGTRLTVV.